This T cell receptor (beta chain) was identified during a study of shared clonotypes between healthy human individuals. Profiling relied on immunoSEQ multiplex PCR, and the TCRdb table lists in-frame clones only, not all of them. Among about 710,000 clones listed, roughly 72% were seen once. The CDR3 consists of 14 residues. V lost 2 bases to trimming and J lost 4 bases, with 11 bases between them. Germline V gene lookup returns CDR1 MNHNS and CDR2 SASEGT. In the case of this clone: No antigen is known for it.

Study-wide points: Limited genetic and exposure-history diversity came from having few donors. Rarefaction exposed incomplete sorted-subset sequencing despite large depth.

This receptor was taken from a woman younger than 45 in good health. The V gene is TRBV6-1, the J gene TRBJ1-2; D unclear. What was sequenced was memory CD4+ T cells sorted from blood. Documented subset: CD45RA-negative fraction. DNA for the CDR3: TGTGCCAGCAGTGAACAAGTTCGGCTCTATGGCTACACCTTC. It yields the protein CASSEQVRLYGYTF.